Presented here are 2 T cell receptor beta chains from one specimen sequenced in a study of blood T cell repertoires in COVID-19. Sequencing was performed with immunoSEQ multiplex PCR; in TCRdb, only in-frame clones are kept and a portion is missing. This sample has roughly 35,000 clones, with roughly 90% found just once. Input material: peripheral blood. These receptors were taken from an older man with acute or convalescent COVID-19.

In regard to this clone: Relative to the germline gene, one junction end is altered; a read error may explain this. Other nucleotide sequences in the sample specify the same CDR3. The genes are TRBV11-3 and TRBJ2-2, with D perhaps TRBD1 (5 bases). Germline CDR1 SGHNT, CDR2 YENEEA. The CDR3 runs to 15 residues. The CDR3 region has the DNA TGCGCCAGCAGCTTAGACAGTACGTCACCCGGGGAGCTGTTTTTT. Translating it yields CASSLDSTSPGELFF.

This clone was counted once. The chain uses TRBV2 and TRBJ1-5, with 10 nucleotides matching TRBD1. Germline CDR1 and CDR2: SNHLY and FYNNEI. This CDR3 spans 13 amino acids. The V gene end was trimmed by 8 bases and the J gene end by 5 bases; junction bases not matched to a gene: 3. The CDR3: CASAGTGDQPQHF. The CDR3 DNA reads as TGTGCCAGCGCCGGGACAGGGGATCAGCCCCAGCATTTT. Together with reference TRBV2 and TRBJ1-5, the CDR3 gives the full variable domain: EPEVTQTPSHQVTQMGQEVILRCVPISNHLYFYWYRQILGQKVEFLVSFYNNEISEKSEIFDDQFSVERPDGSNFTLKIRSTKLEDSAMYFCASAGTGDQPQHFGDGTRLSIL.